These 27 T cell receptor beta chains originate from one sample sequenced in a study of cytomegalovirus exposure and HLA in healthy donors. Use of 60 Vbeta and 13 Jbeta primers characterized the PCR. The assay was immunoSEQ multiplex PCR, and TCRdb's table has in-frame clones only and misses some. The sample includes 180,000 or so clones, 76% of them seen just once. The source material was PBMCs. These receptor sequences come from a woman in her thirties in good health and CMV-seropositive.

The chain has TRBV11-3 and TRBJ1-4; possibly TRBD1 for D (5 bases). CDR3 length: 15 residues. Germline V CDR1 and CDR2: SGHNT, YENEEA. V was cut by 1 base and J by 8 bases, with 14 bases left in between. CDR3 in DNA: TGTGCCAGCAGCTTAGGGTCCGGGGGAGGAGAAAAACTGTTTTTT. It yields the protein CASSLGSGGGEKLFF.

This chain connects TRBV7-3 to TRBJ2-1; the D gene is possibly TRBD1 (6 bases). Germline assignment: CDR1 SGHTA and CDR2 FQGTGA. The CDR3 is made up of 23 amino acids. The V gene lost 1 base and the J gene lost 8 bases, with 39 bases spanning the gap. CDR3 nucleotide sequence: TGTGCCAGCAGCTTAATCCCCGCAACGGAGACTGAAACTAACAGGGTCCCCGGGCATGAGCAGTTCTTC. Translating it yields CASSLIPATETETNRVPGHEQFF.

This clone was counted a few times. This rearrangement joins TRBV27 to TRBJ1-1; TRBD1 might be the D (6 bases). This CDR3 is 14 amino acids long. The V end was cut by 6 bases, the J end by 5 bases, with 16 bases between. Per the germline V gene, CDR1 is MNHEY and CDR2 is SMNVEV (reference sequence). The CDR3 DNA reads TGTGCCAGCAGAATACAGGGTCTGGGGACTGAAGCTTTCTTT. It specifies CASRIQGLGTEAFF.

This clone was counted between two and nine times. The chain has TRBV7-9 and TRBJ1-4; 8 bases map to TRBD1. CDR1 is SEHNR and CDR2 is FQNEAQ in the germline V gene (reference sequence). V shed 4 bases and J 0 bases; nucleotides not matched to a gene: 10. CDR3 length equals 18 residues. The CDR3 nucleotides read TGTGCCAGCAGCTCGGAGACAGGGGTCCCGACAACTAATGAAAAACTGTTTTTT. Its translation: CASSSETGVPTTNEKLFF.

The V gene is TRBV7-6, the J gene TRBJ2-1; 11 bases match TRBD2. V shed 1 base and J 9 bases; nucleotides not matched to a gene: 5. The CDR3 totals 15 residues. Germline assignment: CDR1 SGHVS and CDR2 FNYEAQ. CDR3 loop: CASSLVAGGLSEQFF. CDR3 DNA: TGTGCCAGCAGCTTAGTAGCGGGGGGGCTGAGTGAGCAGTTCTTC.

The sample holds a few counts of this clone. V and J are TRBV29-1 and TRBJ1-2; weak D call: TRBD1 (5 bases). Germline-derived CDR1 and CDR2 are SQVTM and ANQGSEA. The length of the CDR3 is 12 residues. Trimming stripped 8 bases from V and 0 bases from J, with 10 bases between. The chain's CDR3 is CSTATANYGYTF. Written as DNA, the CDR3 is TGCAGCACTGCGACAGCTAACTATGGCTACACCTTC.

The chain has TRBV5-1 and TRBJ2-1, with TRBD2 matching 7 bases. This CDR3 has 14 amino acids. Germline CDR1 reads SGHRS; CDR2 reads YFSETQ. Trimming at V came to 4 bases and at J to 8 bases, leaving 9 bases not matched to a gene. CDR3 amino acids: CASSRTSPGDEQFF. The CDR3, as DNA: TGCGCCAGCAGCCGGACTAGTCCGGGGGATGAGCAGTTCTTC.

The chain combines TRBV28 with TRBJ1-3; possible D gene TRBD1, 5 bases. Germline V gives CDR1 MDHEN, CDR2 SYDVKM. There are 14 residues in the CDR3. The V end was cut by 9 bases, the J end by 0 bases, with 12 bases between. For the CDR3, the DNA is TGTGCCAGTTCGACAGACTCCTCTGGAAACACCATATATTTT. Its translation: CASSTDSSGNTIYF.

The chain couples TRBV5-4 to TRBJ2-2, with D tentatively TRBD1 (5 bases). The CDR3 contains 15 residues. V lost 0 bases, J lost 2 bases, and 8 bases lay in between. Germline V gives CDR1 SGHNT, CDR2 YYREEE (reference sequence). The CDR3 DNA sequence: TGTGCCAGCAGCTTGGACACAGGTAACACCGGGGAGCTGTTTTTT. Amino acids: CASSLDTGNTGELFF. Full variable domain (rest looked up from reference TRBV5-4 and TRBJ2-2): ETGVTQSPTHLIKTRGQQVTLRCSSQSGHNTVSWYQQALGQGPQFIFQYYREEENGRGNFPPRFSGLQFPNYSSELNVNALELDDSALYLCASSLDTGNTGELFFGEGSRLTVL.

The chain employs TRBV5-5 and TRBJ1-5; 7 bases are shared with TRBD1. V lost 1 base and J lost 1; bases outside the gene matches: 5. This CDR3 region has 16 residues. Germline CDR1 is SGHKS and CDR2 is YYEKEE (reference sequence). In nucleotides, the CDR3 is TGTGCCAGCAGCTTGACAGGGGTAATAAGCAATCAGCCCCAGCATTTT. This gives the protein CASSLTGVISNQPQHF.

The chain has TRBV2 and TRBJ2-7; 8 bases are a match to TRBD1. The ends lost 8 bases at V and 7 bases at J; junction bases unmatched: 13. The germline V gene encodes CDR1 SNHLY and CDR2 FYNNEI. The CDR3 length is 14 residues. The CDR3 DNA reads as TGTGCCAGCGTCTGGCAGGGGGCGGATCGGGAGCAGTACTTC. It yields the protein CASVWQGADREQYF.

The chain's CDR3 is CASSRAGTHYEQYF. The CDR3 bases are TGTGCCAGCAGCCGAGCCGGGACTCATTACGAGCAGTACTTC. The chain recombines TRBV5-5 with TRBJ2-7; tentatively, D is TRBD2 (6 bases). Trimming removed 4 bases from V and 4 bases from J, with 15 bases in between. This CDR3 contains 14 residues. Germline values: CDR1 SGHKS, CDR2 YYEKEE (reference sequence).

The chain uses TRBV9 and TRBJ2-2, with D unclear. Per the germline V gene, CDR1 is SGDLS and CDR2 is YYNGEE. V shed 0 bases and J shed 6 bases, with 3 bases lying between them. The CDR3 contains 12 residues. The CDR3 is CASSVVAGELFF. DNA of the CDR3: TGTGCCAGCAGCGTAGTAGCCGGGGAGCTGTTTTTT. Complete variable domain (other parts from reference TRBV9 and TRBJ2-2): DSGVTQTPKHLITATGQRVTLRCSPRSGDLSVYWYQQSLDQGLQFLIQYYNGEERAKGNILERFSAQQFPDLHSELNLSSLELGDSALYFCASSVVAGELFFGEGSRLTVL.

The genes are TRBV28 and TRBJ1-3; no definite D call. Trimming took off 5 bases at V and 0 bases at J, with 8 bases between the two ends. This CDR3 is 14 amino acids long. Germline CDR1 MDHEN, CDR2 SYDVKM. DNA for the CDR3: TGTGCCAGCAGTCTATCCAGCTCTGGAAACACCATATATTTT. Its protein is CASSLSSSGNTIYF.

The chain couples TRBV7-9 to TRBJ2-7; no firm D call. The CDR3 covers 13 residues. Germline loops: CDR1 SEHNR, CDR2 FQNEAQ (reference sequence). V lost 5 bases to trimming and J lost 0 bases, with 8 bases between them. DNA for the CDR3: TGTGCCAGCAGCCAACCAGGCTCCTACGAGCAGTACTTC. Residues: CASSQPGSYEQYF.

The V gene is TRBV6-5, the J gene TRBJ2-7; 7 nucleotides match TRBD1. The CDR3 totals 15 residues. V was pared by 8 bases and J by 4 bases, with 14 bases of the junction left unmatched. The germline CDR1 and CDR2 sequences are MNHEY and SVGAGI. DNA for the CDR3: TGTGCCAGCGATCCACCCGGGACAGAACCTTACGAGCAGTACTTC. Its protein is CASDPPGTEPYEQYF.

The chain carries TRBV5-6 and TRBJ2-7; TRBD1 agrees at 12 bases. Germline loops: CDR1 SGHDT, CDR2 YYEEEE. This CDR3 spans 14 amino acids. The trim removed 4 bases at V and 7 bases at J, leaving 6 bases unmatched. CDR3 amino acids: CASSPGQGAWEQYF. CDR3 nucleotide sequence: TGTGCCAGCAGCCCGGGACAGGGGGCTTGGGAGCAGTACTTC.

The J gene is TRBJ2-2, the V gene TRBV19; 12 bases map to TRBD1. The CDR3 has 16 amino acids. V was clipped by 4 bases and J by 5 bases; unmatched bases: 5. From germline, CDR1 is LNHDA and CDR2 SQIVND (reference sequence). The CDR3: CASSNRDRGRTGELFF. The CDR3 DNA reads as TGTGCCAGTAGTAACCGGGACAGGGGGCGAACCGGGGAGCTGTTTTTT.

The V call is TRBV7-9, the J call TRBJ1-3; TRBD1 is a possible D gene (6 bases). Germline lookup yields CDR1 SEHNR and CDR2 FQNEAQ (reference sequence). This CDR3 region has 14 residues. V was clipped by 5 bases and J by 4 bases, with 12 bases between them. The CDR3 reads CASSGGADGNTIYF. The CDR3 DNA follows: TGTGCCAGCAGCGGGGGGGCTGACGGAAACACCATATATTTT.

This chain links TRBV27 with TRBJ1-1, with D unresolved. CDR3 length equals 17 residues. Deletions cut 5 bases from V and 5 bases from J, with 24 bases between. Germline values: CDR1 MNHEY, CDR2 SMNVEV (reference sequence). CDR3 in DNA: TGTGCCAGCAGTCTTAACCGTCGCGCCGCCTCGGGGACTGAAGCTTTCTTT. Translating gives CASSLNRRAASGTEAFF.

V usage is TRBV19 and J usage is TRBJ1-6; D may be TRBD1 (5 bases). The CDR3 has 15 residues. Germline assignment: CDR1 LNHDA and CDR2 SQIVND (reference sequence). V lost 7 bases, J lost 11 bases, and 21 bases lay in between. The CDR3 region has the DNA TGTGCCAGTAAGCGTTGGTCAGGGCGTGAAACACCCCTCCACTTT. Its protein product is CASKRWSGRETPLHF.

This chain connects TRBV28 to TRBJ2-7; 7 bases align to TRBD1. The CDR3 spans 15 residues. Trimming at V came to 6 bases and at J to 1 base, leaving 9 bases not matched to a gene. Germline V gives CDR1 MDHEN, CDR2 SYDVKM. For the CDR3, the DNA is TGTGCCAGCAGACCCCATGGGACAGCATCCTACGAGCAGTACTTC. Protein sequence: CASRPHGTASYEQYF.

The chain recombines TRBV18 with TRBJ2-5; 9 bases map to TRBD1. The J call may be incorrect, as the DNA end agrees better with TRBJ2-7. Germline V lookup: CDR1 KGHSH, CDR2 LQKENI. This CDR3 has 14 residues. The CDR3 DNA is TGTGCCAGCTCACCCCTGGACAGGGGCCACGAGCAGTACTTC. Translation: CASSPLDRGHEQYF.

In DNA form, the CDR3 reads TGTGCCACGCGGACTAGCGGGGGGCAAGAGACCCAGTACTTC. Residues: CATRTSGGQETQYF. The chain recombines TRBV10-3 with TRBJ2-5; 14 bases are shared with TRBD2. The CDR3 has 14 residues. Germline loops: CDR1 ENHRY, CDR2 SYGVKD. J was trimmed by 2 bases and V by 10 bases; bases with no gene match: 3.

The CDR3: CASPLGLAANTGELFF. The CDR3 coding sequence is TGCGCCAGCCCCTTGGGACTAGCGGCGAACACCGGGGAGCTGTTTTTT. This sequence joins TRBV10-1 and TRBJ2-2; 11 bases line up with TRBD2. This CDR3 has 16 residues. J lost 0 bases, V lost 8 bases, and 5 bases had no gene match. Per germline, CDR1 WNHNN and CDR2 SYGVQD (reference sequence).

V gene TRBV13 combines with J gene TRBJ2-5; D may be TRBD1 (5 bases). The V and J ends lost 3 bases and 3 bases respectively, with 14 bases between them. CDR1 PRHDT and CDR2 FYEKMQ come from the germline V gene (reference sequence). The CDR3 contains 15 residues. The DNA of the CDR3 is TGTGCCAGCAGCTTCGGACACTCCGGAGAAGAGACCCAGTACTTC. This sequence encodes CASSFGHSGEETQYF.

V and J are TRBV4-2 and TRBJ1-2; D remains ambiguous. Germline V CDR1 and CDR2: LGHNA, YNFKEQ. The CDR3 spans 15 residues. Trimming left V 3 bases short and J 8 bases short, with 19 bases between. The DNA of the CDR3 is TGTGCCAGCAGCCAGGAACGACTGCTTTATGAGGGCTACACCTTC. It specifies CASSQERLLYEGYTF.